Listed below are T cell receptor beta chains from one sample, sequenced in a study of T cells in tuberculosis. This table comes from immunoSEQ multiplex PCR, and its TCRdb copy is limited to in-frame clones, with some not included. The sample lists tens of thousands of clones, 92% occurring once. Sequencing was performed on PBMCs. These receptors were taken from a donor aged 10 to 29 with latent tuberculosis or without tuberculosis infection. Some clones in this sample may be carry-over from other donors' samples. Each CDR3 is given with its conserved first and last residue. Each record gives: J gene, D gene, clone size, V gene, CDR3 DNA, CDR3 protein. A D gene is named only where the DNA matches it firmly. Clone size appears in some rows only: once, few, many, or a class for an expanded clone.

J: TRBJ2-2
D: NA
size: NA
V: TRBV19
DNA: TGTGCCAGTAGTAGCAGGGACACCGGGGAGCTGTTTTTT
CDR3: CASSSRDTGELFF

J: TRBJ2-1
D: TRBD1
size: NA
V: TRBV5-1
DNA: TGCGCCAGCAGCACGAGACAGGGGGCGAGCTCCTACAATGAGCAGTTCTTC
CDR3: CASSTRQGASSYNEQFF

J: TRBJ1-4
D: NA
size: NA
V: TRBV6-1
DNA: TGTGCCAGCAGCGGGACAAGAGGTGAAAAACTGTTTTTT
CDR3: CASSGTRGEKLFF

J: TRBJ2-7
D: NA
size: once
V: TRBV5-1
DNA: TGCGCCAGCAGCTTCTCAGGGGACCTGAACGAGCAGTACTTC
CDR3: CASSFSGDLNEQYF

J: TRBJ1-2
D: NA
size: NA
V: TRBV19
DNA: TGTGCCAGTAGTCCCTTGTCCGGGTTCTATGGCTACACCTTC
CDR3: CASSPLSGFYGYTF

J: TRBJ2-1
D: NA
size: NA
V: TRBV6-1
DNA: TGTGCCAGCTACAGGGTGGACTCCTACAATGAGCAGTTCTTC
CDR3: CASYRVDSYNEQFF

J: TRBJ2-5
D: TRBD2
size: NA
V: TRBV7-2
DNA: TGTGCCAGCAGCTTTGGAGGACTAGCGAGCCAAGAGACCCAGTACTTC
CDR3: CASSFGGLASQETQYF

J: TRBJ2-1
D: TRBD1
size: NA
V: TRBV9
DNA: TGTGCCAGCAGCGTAGAGGGGACAGGGGCGTTGGGTGAGCAGTTCTTC
CDR3: CASSVEGTGALGEQFF

J: TRBJ2-7
D: NA
size: NA
V: TRBV28
DNA: TGTGCCAGCAGTTCCGCCGGAGCCTACGAGCAGTACTTC
CDR3: CASSSAGAYEQYF

J: TRBJ1-2
D: NA
size: NA
V: TRBV4-2
DNA: TGTGCCAGCAGCCAAGAGGCAGGGGAAGGCTACACCTTC
CDR3: CASSQEAGEGYTF

J: TRBJ2-7
D: TRBD2
size: once
V: TRBV4-2
DNA: TGTGCCAGCAGCCAAGTTACCCCCGGACCTAGCGGCGAGCAGTACTTC
CDR3: CASSQVTPGPSGEQYF

J: TRBJ1-1
D: TRBD1
size: NA
V: TRBV4-2
DNA: TGTGCCAGCAGCCAAGATTGGACAGGGAGGGCGACTGAAGCTTTCTTT
CDR3: CASSQDWTGRATEAFF

J: TRBJ2-1
D: NA
size: NA
V: TRBV6-6
DNA: TGTGCCAGCAGACACGGGGGCAATGAGCAGTTCTTC
CDR3: CASRHGGNEQFF

J: TRBJ2-7
D: TRBD1
size: NA
V: TRBV7-2
DNA: TGTGCCAGCAGCTTAGGGACAGGGGCCTACGAGCAGTACTTC
CDR3: CASSLGTGAYEQYF

J: TRBJ2-2
D: NA
size: NA
V: TRBV19
DNA: TGTGCCAGTAGTATTGCGGCCGGGGAGCTGTTTTTT
CDR3: CASSIAAGELFF

J: TRBJ2-6
D: NA
size: once
V: TRBV4-1
DNA: TGCGCCAGCAGCCAAGCTTTTTTACAGACCTCTGGGGCCAACGTCCTGACTTTC
CDR3: CASSQAFLQTSGANVLTF

J: TRBJ1-1
D: NA
size: NA
V: TRBV27
DNA: TGTGCCAGCAGTTCGGGTCGGAGAACTGAAGCTTTCTTT
CDR3: CASSSGRRTEAFF

J: TRBJ1-4
D: NA
size: NA
V: TRBV28
DNA: TGTGCCAGCAGCTCCCGGGGGACAACTAATGAAAAACTGTTTTTT
CDR3: CASSSRGTTNEKLFF

J: TRBJ2-7
D: NA
size: few
V: TRBV10-1
DNA: TGCGCCAGCAGTGTTACTTCAAGGAGAGGGTACGAGCAGTACTTC
CDR3: CASSVTSRRGYEQYF

J: TRBJ2-7
D: NA
size: once
V: TRBV4-1
DNA: TGCGCCAGCAGCCAAGATGTTTTAGGACACCGCTACGAGCAGTACTTC
CDR3: CASSQDVLGHRYEQYF

J: TRBJ2-1
D: NA
size: NA
V: TRBV7-7
DNA: TGTGCCAGCACCACATTTTTTGGGGGCGAGCAGTTCTTC
CDR3: CASTTFFGGEQFF

J: TRBJ2-1
D: NA
size: NA
V: TRBV5-6
DNA: TGTGCCAGCAAATCCGGACGGGGCAATGAGCAGTTCTTC
CDR3: CASKSGRGNEQFF

J: TRBJ2-3
D: TRBD1
size: NA
V: TRBV27
DNA: TGTGCCAGCAGTCCCCGCCCGGGACAGGGGGATACGCAGTATTTT
CDR3: CASSPRPGQGDTQYF

J: TRBJ2-1
D: TRBD2
size: NA
V: TRBV19
DNA: TGTGCCAGTAGCGGGAGGGCCATCCCCAATGAGCAGTTCTTC
CDR3: CASSGRAIPNEQFF

J: TRBJ1-5
D: NA
size: NA
V: TRBV28
DNA: TGTGCCAGCACCAACAATTATAGCAATCAGCCCCAGCATTTT
CDR3: CASTNNYSNQPQHF

J: TRBJ1-2
D: NA
size: NA
V: TRBV7-2
DNA: TGTGCCAGCAGCCCCTTCCCCGGAGATGGCTACACCTTC
CDR3: CASSPFPGDGYTF

J: TRBJ1-1
D: NA
size: NA
V: TRBV2
DNA: TGTGCCAGCATCTATCAGAGAAACGGGGCTGAAGCTTTCTTT
CDR3: CASIYQRNGAEAFF

J: TRBJ1-3
D: NA
size: NA
V: TRBV14
DNA: TGTGCCAGCAGCCCGACACGACGCCACGGAAACACCATATATTTT
CDR3: CASSPTRRHGNTIYF

J: TRBJ2-1
D: NA
size: NA
V: TRBV10-3
DNA: TGTGCCATCAGTGAGAGGGCGGGGCGGGACAATGAGCAGTTCTTC
CDR3: CAISERAGRDNEQFF

J: TRBJ2-3
D: TRBD2
size: NA
V: TRBV5-1
DNA: TGCGCCAGCAGCTCCTTGGGTAGCGGGGGTACAGATACGCAGTATTTT
CDR3: CASSSLGSGGTDTQYF

J: TRBJ2-3
D: TRBD2
size: NA
V: TRBV7-9
DNA: TGTGCCAGCAGCTTAGGGACTAGCGGGGTGCAGGGAAGGACAGATACGCAGTATTTT
CDR3: CASSLGTSGVQGRTDTQYF

J: TRBJ1-3
D: NA
size: NA
V: TRBV6-5
DNA: TGTGCCAGCCGGGGGGGCGACACCATATATTTT
CDR3: CASRGGDTIYF

J: TRBJ1-1
D: TRBD1
size: NA
V: TRBV6-5
DNA: TGTGCCAGCAGATTACAGGGGGAGACTGAAGCTTTCTTT
CDR3: CASRLQGETEAFF

J: TRBJ2-2
D: TRBD2
size: once
V: TRBV2
DNA: TGTGCCAGCAGTCAAAGCGGGAGTTACACCGGGGAGCTGTTTTTT
CDR3: CASSQSGSYTGELFF

J: TRBJ1-2
D: NA
size: NA
V: TRBV9
DNA: TGTGCCAGCAGCGTAGGAGGGACTAACTATGGCTACACCTTC
CDR3: CASSVGGTNYGYTF

J: TRBJ2-1
D: TRBD1
size: NA
V: TRBV2
DNA: TGTGCCAGCAGTGCCGACAGGGGCGCCTACAATGAGCAGTTCTTC
CDR3: CASSADRGAYNEQFF

J: TRBJ2-2
D: NA
size: NA
V: TRBV29-1
DNA: TGCAGCGTTCCCAGGGTGGCCACCGGGGAGCTGTTTTTT
CDR3: CSVPRVATGELFF

J: TRBJ2-1
D: TRBD2
size: NA
V: TRBV9
DNA: TGTGCCAGCAGCCTGGAGGGAGGGGAGCAGTTCTTC
CDR3: CASSLEGGEQFF

J: TRBJ2-2
D: NA
size: NA
V: TRBV7-7
DNA: TGTGCCAGCAGCCCGACAGAAAACACCGGGGAGCTGTTTTTT
CDR3: CASSPTENTGELFF

J: TRBJ1-6
D: NA
size: NA
V: TRBV5-3
DNA: TGTGCCAGAAGCGTCCTAGAATCCTATAATTCACCCCTCCACTTT
CDR3: CARSVLESYNSPLHF

J: TRBJ1-5
D: NA
size: NA
V: TRBV7-9
DNA: TGTGCCAGCAGCTTAGGGGGCAGTCAGCCCCAGCATTTT
CDR3: CASSLGGSQPQHF

J: TRBJ1-4
D: NA
size: NA
V: TRBV15
DNA: TGTGCCACCAGCAGAGATCCAAGATCAGGGAGGGATGAAAAACTGTTTTTT
CDR3: CATSRDPRSGRDEKLFF

J: TRBJ1-1
D: NA
size: NA
V: TRBV30
DNA: TGTGCCTGGAGTACCGGGGAATACACTGAAGCTTTCTTT
CDR3: CAWSTGEYTEAFF

J: TRBJ2-5
D: NA
size: few
V: TRBV5-4
DNA: TGTGCCAGCAGCTTGACGGGATGGGGGGACCGAGAGACCCAGTACTTC
CDR3: CASSLTGWGDRETQYF

J: TRBJ1-1
D: NA
size: NA
V: TRBV6-5
DNA: TGTGCCAGCAGTTCCCAGGGGCGGGAGACTGAAGCTTTCTTT
CDR3: CASSSQGRETEAFF

J: TRBJ2-3
D: NA
size: NA
V: TRBV15
DNA: TGTGCCACCAGCAGGGAGGGGTTTGGCACAGATACGCAGTATTTT
CDR3: CATSREGFGTDTQYF

J: TRBJ2-3
D: TRBD2
size: NA
V: TRBV15
DNA: TGTGCCACCAGCAGTGAAATGCCTAGCGGGACTAGCACAGATACGCAGTATTTT
CDR3: CATSSEMPSGTSTDTQYF

J: TRBJ1-4
D: NA
size: NA
V: TRBV5-1
DNA: TGCGCCAGCAGCTTCCAGGGATTAAATGAAAAACTGTTTTTT
CDR3: CASSFQGLNEKLFF

J: TRBJ1-3
D: NA
size: NA
V: TRBV30
DNA: TGTGCCTGGACCATAGCCGGGGGTTATGGAAACACCATATATTTT
CDR3: CAWTIAGGYGNTIYF

J: TRBJ2-6
D: TRBD2
size: NA
V: TRBV5-1
DNA: TGCGCCAGCAGCTTATACCCAGCGGGAGGGCAGGCTGGGGCCAACGTCCTGACTTTC
CDR3: CASSLYPAGGQAGANVLTF

J: TRBJ1-1
D: NA
size: once
V: TRBV20-1
DNA: TGCAGTGCTAGAGTGGCAGTAGAAGCTTTCTTT
CDR3: CSARVAVEAFF

J: TRBJ2-7
D: TRBD2
size: NA
V: TRBV19
DNA: TGTGCCAGTAGTATCGCTAGCGGGAGCTCCTACGAGCAGTACTTC
CDR3: CASSIASGSSYEQYF

J: TRBJ2-7
D: TRBD1
size: NA
V: TRBV30
DNA: TGTGCCTGGGGGATGATAGGACAGGACGAGCAGTACTTC
CDR3: CAWGMIGQDEQYF

J: TRBJ1-4
D: NA
size: NA
V: TRBV27
DNA: TGTGCCAGCAGCCTTAGACACAATGAAAAACTGTTTTTT
CDR3: CASSLRHNEKLFF

J: TRBJ1-2
D: NA
size: NA
V: TRBV18
DNA: TGTGCCAGCTCACCCGGGACTTGGGGCTACACCTTC
CDR3: CASSPGTWGYTF